This entry lists 18 T cell receptor beta chains sequenced from one sample in a study of blood T cells in healthy people across ages. With a J-beta primer mix and a sample-barcoded 5' primer, a second PCR ran 7 to 11 cycles. TCRdb used MiXCR to reprocess the 5' RACE reads, holding one entry per CDR3 protein. The data show 750,000 to 1,000,000 distinct CDR3 sequences, 25% to 30% seen once. The same specimen was also included in a second study, on T cells of mothers and their children.

The sequencing input was blood. Source of these receptors: a woman between 40 and 50 years old in good health.

This clonotype was seen many times. The chain recombines TRBV28 with TRBJ1-2; D remains unclear. Per germline, CDR1 MDHEN and CDR2 SYDVKM. This CDR3 spans 12 amino acids. V lost 10 bases to trimming and J lost 8 bases, with 17 bases between them. The CDR3, as DNA: TGTGCCATCGGCCAGGAGGGATACGGCTACACCTTC. Protein: CAIGQEGYGYTF.

This clonotype has only a few counts. The chain carries TRBV7-9 and TRBJ1-1, with 8 bases lining up with TRBD1. CDR3 length: 15 residues. Trimming took 1 base from V and 6 from J; bases not matched to a gene: 7. Per the germline V gene, CDR1 is SEHNR and CDR2 is FQNEAQ (reference sequence). The CDR3 nucleotides read TGTGCCAGCAGCTTAGTGAACAGGGGGTCTGCTGAAGCTTTCTTT. Residues: CASSLVNRGSAEAFF.

This clonotype was observed many times. This chain joins TRBV12-3 or TRBV12-4 and TRBJ2-6, with D perhaps TRBD2 (5 bases). This CDR3 comprises 15 residues. Trimming shortened V by 2 bases and J by 0 bases, and 5 bases separated the two germline ends. The CDR3 reads CASSLRDSGANVLTF. The CDR3 DNA sequence: TGTGCCAGCAGTTTACGGGACTCTGGGGCCAACGTCCTGACTTTC.

About this clonotype itself: A read error may explain this, as a much larger clone is one base away. The rearrangement links TRBV20-1 to TRBJ2-7; maybe TRBD1 (5 bases). The CDR3 covers 13 residues. Trimming took off 0 bases at V and 1 base at J, with 7 bases between the two ends. The germline V gene encodes CDR1 DFQATT and CDR2 SNEGSKA (reference sequence). CDR3 nucleotides: TGCAGTGCTAGAGATCAGGGATCCTACGAGCAGTACTTC. It yields the protein CSARDQGSYEQYF.

This clonotype has at least ten counts. The junction and the germline gene differ at one end; a read error may be behind it. The chain has TRBV5-1 and TRBJ2-3, with D perhaps assigned TRBD1 or TRBD2 (5 bases each). The germline gives CDR1 SGHRS, CDR2 YFSETQ. The CDR3 consists of 13 residues. DNA for the CDR3: TGTGCCAGCAGCTGGGACAGCACAGATACGCAGTATTTT. Translating gives CASSWDSTDTQYF. Filled out from reference TRBV5-1 and TRBJ2-3, the complete variable domain reads KAGVTQTPRYLIKTRGQQVTLSCSPISGHRSVSWYQQTPGQGLQFLFEYFSETQRNKGNFPGRFSGRQFSNSRSEMNVSTLELGDSALYLCASSWDSTDTQYFGPGTRLTVL.

This clonotype has only a few counts. The rearrangement joins TRBV25-1 to TRBJ1-2; D unresolved. This CDR3 contains 14 residues. Trimming cost V 3 bases and J 5 bases, with 13 bases left between them. Germline CDR1 and CDR2: MGHDK and SYGVNS. The CDR3 DNA sequence: TGTGCCAGCAGTGACGGCGGCAGACTGTATGGCTACACCTTC. This codes for CASSDGGRLYGYTF.

The chain joins TRBV20-1 to TRBJ2-7; the match to TRBD1 covers 8 bases. V shed 5 bases and J 1 base; nucleotides not matched to a gene: 10. Germline V gene data show CDR1 as DFQATT and CDR2 as SNEGSKA (reference sequence). This CDR3 region has 15 residues. CDR3 in amino acids: CSAGNKDRVSYEQYF. The DNA for the CDR3 is TGCAGTGCTGGTAACAAGGACAGGGTTTCCTACGAGCAGTACTTC.

This clonotype was observed a handful of times. The chain employs TRBV28 and TRBJ1-4; tentatively, D is TRBD1 (6 bases). CDR1 is MDHEN, CDR2 SYDVKM, per germline. Trimming pared 3 bases from V and 3 bases from J, leaving 8 bases between. The CDR3 consists of 14 residues. CDR3 coding DNA: TGTGCCAGCAGTTTTTCAGGGGCTAATGAAAAACTGTTTTTT. Translation: CASSFSGANEKLFF.

This clonotype was detected ten times or more. The rearrangement joins TRBV20-1 to TRBJ2-5, with 14 bases aligning to TRBD2. The V segment lost 5 bases and the J segment 2 bases; nucleotides outside the gene matches: 10. This CDR3 is 17 amino acids long. Germline V gene lookup returns CDR1 DFQATT and CDR2 SNEGSKA (reference sequence). CDR3 amino acids: CSARPGTSGGPQETQYF. In DNA form, the CDR3 reads TGCAGTGCTCGACCCGGGACTAGCGGGGGCCCGCAAGAGACCCAGTACTTC.

The V gene is TRBV20-1, the J gene TRBJ2-7; 11 bases agree with TRBD1. The better agreement between TRBJ2-5 and the DNA end casts doubt on the J call. CDR3 length equals 15 residues. CDR1 is DFQATT, CDR2 SNEGSKA, per germline (reference sequence). The CDR3 reads CSASPRTGGAETQYF. The CDR3, as DNA: TGCAGTGCTAGTCCCCGGACAGGGGGCGCAGAGACCCAGTACTTC.

This clonotype was detected only a few times. V usage is TRBV30 and J usage is TRBJ1-2; no definite D call. This CDR3 contains 11 residues. Between the trimmed V and J ends, which lost 0 bases and 3 bases, there was a span of 2 bases. CDR1 is GTSNPN, CDR2 SVGIG, per germline (reference sequence). The CDR3 coding sequence is TGTGCCTGGAGTGTATACTATGGCTACACCTTC. Translating it yields CAWSVYYGYTF.

A few counts support this clonotype. The junction does not match germline at one end; this may be a read error. V gene TRBV9 combines with J gene TRBJ2-3; 7 bases are shared with TRBD2. The CDR3 is made up of 15 amino acids. Germline V gene data show CDR1 as SGDLS and CDR2 as YYNGEE. CDR3 region: CTSSTAGSPTDTQYF. CDR3 coding DNA: TGTACCAGCAGCACAGCGGGGAGCCCCACAGATACGCAGTATTTT.

V and J are TRBV27 and TRBJ1-1; TRBD1 agrees at 7 bases. This CDR3 has 13 amino acids. Germline-derived CDR1 and CDR2 are MNHEY and SMNVEV (reference sequence). The junction had 6 bases not matched to a gene; V was cut back by 8 bases and J by 3 bases. The CDR3 here is CASSDREYTEAFF. CDR3 bases: TGTGCCAGCTCCGACAGGGAGTACACTGAAGCTTTCTTT.

This clonotype was seen a few times. This chain connects TRBV19 to TRBJ1-1; 7 nucleotides align to TRBD1. There are 14 residues in the CDR3. Trimming removed 10 bases from V and 0 bases from J; junction bases left unmatched: 8. Germline V CDR1 and CDR2: LNHDA, SQIVND (reference sequence). The CDR3 protein is CATTDRLMNTEAFF. In DNA form, the CDR3 reads TGTGCCACCACGGACAGGCTGATGAACACTGAAGCTTTCTTT.

V gene TRBV25-1 combines with J gene TRBJ2-3; 9 nucleotides line up with TRBD1. V trimming: 3 bases; J trimming: 0 bases; junction bases outside the gene matches: 16. CDR1 is MGHDK, CDR2 SYGVNS, per germline. The CDR3 has 20 residues. CDR3 amino acids: CASSDGQGSWGPLSTDTQYF. The CDR3 region has the DNA TGTGCCAGCAGTGATGGACAGGGGTCCTGGGGCCCCTTGAGCACAGATACGCAGTATTTT.

This clonotype was observed a few times. The chain has TRBV12-3 or TRBV12-4 and TRBJ2-2; either TRBD1 or TRBD2 may supply D (7 bases each). With 5 bases removed from V and 5 bases from J, the gap between germline ends came to 18 bases. The CDR3 covers 16 residues. This chain's CDR3 is CASSPGQSGGTGELFF. DNA of the CDR3: TGTGCCAGCAGTCCGGGACAGTCCGGGGGGACCGGGGAGCTGTTTTTT.

The J gene is TRBJ2-3, the V gene TRBV10-3; TRBD2 aligns across 10 bases. Germline V gene data show CDR1 as ENHRY and CDR2 as SYGVKD. Unmatched junction bases numbered 6, after V lost 4 bases and J lost 2 bases. This CDR3 has 16 amino acids. The CDR3: CAISGLAGGLTDTQYF. CDR3 coding DNA: TGTGCCATCAGTGGTTTAGCGGGAGGCCTCACAGATACGCAGTATTTT.

This clonotype was counted only a few times. The chain joins TRBV20-1 to TRBJ1-5; no firm D call. In germline, CDR1 is DFQATT, CDR2 SNEGSKA (reference sequence). Trimming took 5 bases from V and 8 from J, leaving 10 bases between them. The CDR3 is 11 residues long. CDR3 bases: TGCAGTGCTGCGGGTTTGGAGCCCCAGCATTTT. This translates into CSAAGLEPQHF.